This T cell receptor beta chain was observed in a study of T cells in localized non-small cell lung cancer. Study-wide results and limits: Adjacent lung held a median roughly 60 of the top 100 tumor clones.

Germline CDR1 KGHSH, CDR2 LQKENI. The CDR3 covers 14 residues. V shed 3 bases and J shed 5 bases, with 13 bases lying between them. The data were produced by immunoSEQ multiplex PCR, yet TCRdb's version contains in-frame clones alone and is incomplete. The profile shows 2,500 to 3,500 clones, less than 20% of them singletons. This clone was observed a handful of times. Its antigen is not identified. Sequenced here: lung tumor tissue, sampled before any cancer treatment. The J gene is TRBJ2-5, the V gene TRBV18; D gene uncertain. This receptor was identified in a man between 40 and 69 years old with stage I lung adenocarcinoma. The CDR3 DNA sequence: TGTGCCAGCTCACCCAGACCCCCTGGGGAGACCCAGTACTTC. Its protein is CASSPRPPGETQYF.